This T cell receptor (beta chain) was identified in a study of T-cell reconstitution after alpha-beta-depleted transplantation in children. Unique molecular identifiers were used to barcode this TCRbeta library. TCRdb re-analysed the PCR reads in MiXCR, keeping a single row per CDR3 protein. This sample yields around 440,000 distinct CDR3 sequences, of which around 16% are seen a single time; roughly 29% belongs to the top ten. CDR3 length: 15 amino acids. The ends lost 1 base at V and 6 bases at J; junction bases unmatched: 5. The germline V gene has CDR1 SNHLY and CDR2 FYNNEI. The sequence was obtained from a boy under three years old who had a stem cell transplant for Wiskott-Aldrich syndrome, so the T cells may come from the graft donor. The specimen was PBMCs, mostly from graft donor cells, collected 360 days after TCRalphabeta/CD19-depleted stem cell transplant. The chain carries TRBV2 and TRBJ1-5; 8 bases line up with TRBD1. This CDR3 is CASSEGDRPIQPQHF. The DNA of the CDR3 is TGTGCCAGCAGTGAAGGGGACAGGCCAATTCAGCCCCAGCATTTT.